The 32 T cell receptor beta chains below all came from one sample that was sequenced in a study of radiotherapy plus CTLA-4 blockade in lung cancer. This table comes from immunoSEQ multiplex PCR, and its TCRdb copy is limited to in-frame clones, with some not included. In the table there are approximately 94,000 clones, about four fifths of which are singletons. This specimen was peripheral blood, taken from a patient treated with radiotherapy plus ipilimumab. Receptor source: a human donor with non-small cell lung cancer that progressed on radiotherapy plus ipilimumab.

The chain employs TRBV10-3 and TRBJ2-3; 13 positions match TRBD2. V shed 2 bases, J shed 1 base, and the junction held 15 bases outside the gene matches. There are 21 residues in the CDR3. Germline V gene data show CDR1 as ENHRY and CDR2 as SYGVKD. CDR3 loop: CAISEAPGLAGRGDGTDTQYF. Here the CDR3 DNA reads TGTGCCATCAGTGAGGCCCCGGGACTAGCGGGAAGGGGTGATGGCACAGATACGCAGTATTTT.

This clone was seen only a few times. The chain carries TRBV5-4 and TRBJ2-7; D uncertain. Germline lookup yields CDR1 SGHNT and CDR2 YYREEE (reference sequence). The CDR3 contains 16 residues. V lost 1 base, J lost 5 bases, and 19 bases lay in between. The CDR3 region is CASSLKIGGSLNEQYF. CDR3 nucleotide sequence: TGTGCCAGCAGCTTGAAGATTGGCGGTTCTTTAAACGAGCAGTACTTC. The variable domain in full, with the rest retrieved from reference TRBV5-4 and TRBJ2-7, is ETGVTQSPTHLIKTRGQQVTLRCSSQSGHNTVSWYQQALGQGPQFIFQYYREEENGRGNFPPRFSGLQFPNYSSELNVNALELDDSALYLCASSLKIGGSLNEQYFGPGTRLTVT.

On this clone: The same CDR3 arises from other DNA sequences in this sample as well. The V gene is TRBV6-5, the J gene TRBJ1-1; the D is unclear. V was clipped by 0 bases and J by 2 bases, with 7 bases between them. The germline V gene has CDR1 MNHEY and CDR2 SVGAGI. The CDR3 covers 14 residues. CDR3 bases: TGTGCCAGCAGTTACTCCACCCGAAACACTGAAGCTTTCTTT. Amino acid sequence: CASSYSTRNTEAFF.

This chain joins TRBV11-2 and TRBJ1-5; TRBD1 might be the D (5 bases). This CDR3 spans 15 amino acids. Germline CDR1 reads SGHAT; CDR2 reads FQNNGV. With 1 base removed from V and 7 bases from J, the gap between germline ends came to 14 bases. CDR3 region: CASSLGTGRGQPQHF. The CDR3 DNA reads as TGTGCCAGCAGCTTAGGAACAGGCCGGGGGCAGCCCCAGCATTTT.

This clone showed up just a few times. The CDR3 is CASSQDFRDIRGAETQYF. DNA for the CDR3: TGCGCCAGCAGCCAAGATTTTAGGGACATTAGAGGAGCGGAGACCCAGTACTTC. This chain links TRBV4-1 with TRBJ2-5, with D maybe TRBD1 (6 bases). The CDR3 consists of 18 residues. Germline V lookup: CDR1 MGHRA, CDR2 YSYEKL. V was cut by 0 bases and J by 5 bases, with 22 bases left in between.

The chain joins TRBV11-1 to TRBJ1-1; the D is unclear. The CDR3 extends over 15 amino acids. Germline-derived CDR1 and CDR2 are SGHAT and FQDESV (reference sequence). Trimming removed 2 bases from V and 6 bases from J, with 16 bases in between. As DNA, the CDR3 is TGTGCCAGCAGCTTATTAACCGGTCGAGGAGCTGAAGCTTTCTTT. Its protein product is CASSLLTGRGAEAFF.

This chain connects TRBV28 to TRBJ2-1, with 8 bases aligning to TRBD2. Losses at the gene ends were 6 bases for V and 13 bases for J; bases not matched to a gene: 5. This CDR3 is built from 11 residues. Germline V gives CDR1 MDHEN, CDR2 SYDVKM. Here the CDR3 DNA reads TGTGCCAGCAGAGGACTAGCCGCTCAGTTCTTC. Amino acid sequence: CASRGLAAQFF. Looking up the rest from reference TRBV28 and TRBJ2-1 gives the full variable domain: DVKVTQSSRYLVKRTGEKVFLECVQDMDHENMFWYRQDPGLGLRLIYFSYDVKMKEKGDIPEGYSVSREKKERFSLILESASTNQTSMYLCASRGLAAQFFGPGTRLTVL.

The chain couples TRBV13 to TRBJ2-6; no firm D call. This CDR3 is 16 amino acids long. Germline V lookup: CDR1 PRHDT, CDR2 FYEKMQ (reference sequence). Trimming shortened V by 2 bases and J by 0 bases, and 8 bases separated the two germline ends. For the CDR3, the DNA is TGTGCCAGCAGCTTAAGTCGGAGCTCTGGGGCCAACGTCCTGACTTTC. Translated: CASSLSRSSGANVLTF.

This clone was counted only a few times. The genes are TRBV10-2 and TRBJ2-3; 7 bases match TRBD2. This CDR3 region has 14 residues. Germline CDR1 and CDR2: WSHSY and SAAADI. Trimming took 2 bases from V and 9 from J; bases not matched to a gene: 8. CDR3 protein: CASSELRLAETQYF. CDR3 DNA sequence: TGCGCCAGCAGTGAGCTACGACTAGCCGAAACGCAGTATTTT.

The CDR3 coding sequence is TGTGCCAGTAGTATAGATCGGAGGGGCAGGGCTTTCTTCTATAGCAATCAGCCCCAGCATTTT. Translation gives CASSIDRRGRAFFYSNQPQHF. This rearrangement joins TRBV19 to TRBJ1-5, with D maybe TRBD1 (5 bases). From germline, CDR1 is LNHDA and CDR2 SQIVND (reference sequence). The CDR3 contains 21 residues. V lost 0 bases and J 0 bases, leaving 24 bases between the germline ends.

The chain is built from TRBV7-9 and TRBJ2-7; 13 nucleotides align to TRBD2. The length of the CDR3 is 17 residues. Trimming took 5 bases from V and 4 from J; bases not matched to a gene: 11. The germline V gene has CDR1 SEHNR and CDR2 FQNEAQ (reference sequence). CDR3 DNA: TGTGCCAGCAGCGCCGGACTAGCGGGAGAGGACGAATACGAGCAGTACTTC. Amino acids: CASSAGLAGEDEYEQYF.

This chain uses TRBV30 with TRBJ2-2; D not resolved. The CDR3 totals 12 residues. Germline-derived CDR1 and CDR2 are GTSNPN and SVGIG (reference sequence). Between the trimmed V and J ends, which lost 0 bases and 9 bases, there was a span of 8 bases. The CDR3 here is CAWSVSERELFF. The CDR3 DNA reads TGTGCCTGGAGTGTTTCGGAAAGGGAGCTGTTTTTT.

The chain recombines TRBV10-3 with TRBJ2-2; D remains unclear. Trimming cost V 9 bases and J 3 bases, with 5 bases left between them. The germline V gene has CDR1 ENHRY and CDR2 SYGVKD. CDR3 length: 11 residues. CDR3 in amino acids: CAMADTGELFF. The CDR3, as DNA: TGTGCCATGGCGGACACCGGGGAGCTGTTTTTT.

V gene TRBV5-1 combines with J gene TRBJ2-7; 7 bases are shared with TRBD1. CDR1 and CDR2 from the germline V gene are SGHRS and YFSETQ. The CDR3 spans 14 residues. After removal of 4 bases from V and 3 bases from J, the junction contained 7 bases not matched to a gene. DNA for the CDR3: TGCGCCAGCAGCATGACAGGGCAGAACTACGAGCAGTACTTC. It is translated as CASSMTGQNYEQYF.

This chain links TRBV25-1 with TRBJ2-7; TRBD2 matches at 11 bases. The V gene's germline CDR1 is MGHDK and CDR2 SYGVNS. The CDR3 has 14 amino acids. Germline trimming cut 4 bases from V and 9 bases from J; bases unmatched to any gene: 8. The CDR3 is CASSAGTSGRRQYF. CDR3 DNA: TGTGCCAGCAGTGCCGGGACTAGCGGACGTCGGCAGTACTTC.

This chain connects TRBV5-4 to TRBJ2-7, with D possibly called TRBD1 or TRBD2 (5 bases each). The V gene lost 2 bases and the J gene lost 3 bases, with 12 bases spanning the gap. CDR1 SGHNT and CDR2 YYREEE come from the germline V gene (reference sequence). The CDR3 length is 14 residues. CDR3 loop: CASSFPGANYEQYV. Here the CDR3 DNA reads TGTGCCAGCAGCTTTCCCGGGGCCAACTACGAGCAGTACGTC.

CDR3 sequence reads: CASSETGASGHTDTQYF. The CDR3 region has the DNA TGTGCCAGCAGCGAAACCGGGGCTAGCGGCCACACAGATACGCAGTATTTT. The chain links TRBV2 to TRBJ2-3, with 7 bases that match TRBD2. The V segment lost 6 bases and the J segment 2 bases; nucleotides outside the gene matches: 14. CDR3 length: 17 amino acids. Germline CDR1 reads SNHLY; CDR2 reads FYNNEI.

V is TRBV7-2 and J is TRBJ2-7; D remains ambiguous. CDR3 length equals 13 residues. V lost 5 bases and J 3 bases, leaving 11 bases between the germline ends. Germline V gene sequence: CDR1 SGHTA, CDR2 FQGNSA. The CDR3 region has the DNA TGTGCCAGCAGCACAACCTGGGGCTACGAGCAGTACTTC. Translating gives CASSTTWGYEQYF.

Turning to this clone: The sample contains more than one DNA sequence encoding this CDR3. The rearrangement links TRBV19 to TRBJ2-3; 14 positions agree with TRBD2. The length of the CDR3 is 18 residues. Per germline, CDR1 LNHDA and CDR2 SQIVND (reference sequence). V lost 4 bases to trimming and J lost 1 base; unmatched junction nucleotides: 7. CDR3 region: CASSRGLAGVGGTDTQYF. The CDR3, as DNA: TGTGCCAGTAGTAGGGGACTAGCGGGAGTGGGCGGCACAGATACGCAGTATTTT.

The rearrangement links TRBV11-2 to TRBJ1-5; D may be TRBD1 (6 bases). V dropped 3 bases and J dropped 4 bases, with 22 bases sitting between them. The CDR3 is 18 residues long. CDR1 and CDR2 (germline): SGHAT, FQNNGV. The CDR3 spells CASSLHPQGRGKNQPQHF. Written as DNA, the CDR3 is TGTGCCAGCAGCTTGCACCCCCAGGGGCGCGGAAAGAATCAGCCCCAGCATTTT.

This clone was seen once. V usage is TRBV27 and J usage is TRBJ2-7; 9 positions agree with TRBD1. The CDR3 is made up of 13 amino acids. CDR1 MNHEY and CDR2 SMNVEV come from the germline V gene (reference sequence). V lost 9 bases to trimming and J lost 5 bases; unmatched junction nucleotides: 8. The CDR3 DNA is TGTGCCAGGACCCCGGGACAGGGAAACGAGCAGTACTTC. It encodes CARTPGQGNEQYF.

The chain joins TRBV4-1 to TRBJ2-1; D is ambiguous. CDR1 MGHRA and CDR2 YSYEKL come from the germline V gene. This CDR3 is built from 16 residues. V was pared by 2 bases and J by 0 bases, with 11 bases between. DNA of the CDR3: TGCGCCAGCAGCCAAAACCGGGCCAGCTCCTACAATGAGCAGTTCTTC. This codes for CASSQNRASSYNEQFF.

The genes are TRBV27 and TRBJ2-5; D unresolved. Germline V gives CDR1 MNHEY, CDR2 SMNVEV (reference sequence). CDR3 size: 17 residues. The V and J ends lost 6 bases and 2 bases respectively, with 22 bases between them. This chain's CDR3 is CASSPRVRGYGQETQYF. CDR3 nucleotides: TGTGCCAGCAGCCCTCGAGTTCGTGGCTACGGGCAAGAGACCCAGTACTTC.

This clone was detected only once. Written as DNA, the CDR3 is TGTGCCAGCAGCTTAACCCATACGCAGTATTTT. Translating gives CASSLTHTQYF. The gene calls are TRBV11-2 and TRBJ2-3; no clear D. The germline V and J ends were trimmed by 2 bases and 7 bases, with 4 bases remaining between them. The CDR3 totals 11 residues. CDR1 SGHAT and CDR2 FQNNGV come from the germline V gene.

CDR3 coding DNA: TGTGCCAGCAGTGAAGCCGGGGGGCTATTGAACGAGCAGTACTTC. The encoded protein is CASSEAGGLLNEQYF. The chain links TRBV2 to TRBJ2-7; D is perhaps TRBD2 (7 bases). The CDR3 has 15 amino acids. Germline V lookup: CDR1 SNHLY, CDR2 FYNNEI. The V gene lost 0 bases and the J gene lost 5 bases, with 14 bases spanning the gap.

The chain recombines TRBV11-2 with TRBJ1-1, with TRBD1 matching over 8 bases. The CDR3 sequence is 16 residues long. Trimming at V came to 5 bases and at J to 5 bases, leaving 13 bases not matched to a gene. The germline CDR1 and CDR2 sequences are SGHAT and FQNNGV. CDR3 sequence (DNA): TGTGCCAGCAGCCCTATTGGCGGCAGGGGGCGGACTGAAGCTTTCTTT. Translating it yields CASSPIGGRGRTEAFF.

The chain couples TRBV11-2 to TRBJ2-7; D unclear. The V gene lost 2 bases and the J gene lost 3 bases, with 8 bases spanning the gap. This CDR3 is 13 amino acids long. Germline V gene data show CDR1 as SGHAT and CDR2 as FQNNGV. The DNA of the CDR3 is TGTGCCAGCAGCTTATCGCAGGACTACGAGCAGTACTTC. It encodes CASSLSQDYEQYF.

This clone was picked up one time. This chain connects TRBV5-1 to TRBJ2-1; D gene uncertain. The germline V gene has CDR1 SGHRS and CDR2 YFSETQ. CDR3 length: 12 residues. Trimming cost V 1 base and J 6 bases, with 5 bases left between them. The CDR3 is CASSLTVNEQFF. CDR3 sequence (DNA): TGCGCCAGCAGCTTGACAGTCAATGAGCAGTTCTTC.

This sequence joins TRBV5-1 and TRBJ1-1; D gene uncertain. Trimming removed 0 bases from V and 4 bases from J, with 7 bases in between. Germline V gives CDR1 SGHRS, CDR2 YFSETQ. CDR3 length: 13 residues. CDR3 region: CASSLGQATEAFF. The CDR3 nucleotides are TGCGCCAGCAGCTTGGGGCAAGCCACTGAAGCTTTCTTT.

Regarding this clone: Within the sample, other DNA sequences also encode this same CDR3. The chain joins TRBV28 to TRBJ1-1; D ambiguous. This CDR3 is built from 14 residues. V lost 2 bases to trimming and J lost 0 bases, with 7 bases between them. CDR1 is MDHEN, CDR2 SYDVKM, per germline. CDR3 sequence: CASSLQFMNTEAFF. The CDR3 nucleotides read TGTGCCAGCAGTTTACAGTTTATGAACACTGAAGCTTTCTTT. The full variable domain, in which reference TRBV28 and TRBJ1-1 provide the parts outside the CDR3, is DVKVTQSSRYLVKRTGEKVFLECVQDMDHENMFWYRQDPGLGLRLIYFSYDVKMKEKGDIPEGYSVSREKKERFSLILESASTNQTSMYLCASSLQFMNTEAFFGQGTRLTVV.

The chain combines TRBV4-1 with TRBJ2-3, with 8 nucleotides matching TRBD2. This CDR3 is built from 14 residues. The germline V gene encodes CDR1 MGHRA and CDR2 YSYEKL. Trimming at V came to 6 bases and at J to 4 bases, leaving 6 bases not matched to a gene. In DNA, the CDR3 is TGCGCCAGCAGTGAGCGGGAGATCCCAGATACGCAGTATTTT. This sequence encodes CASSEREIPDTQYF.

This clone occurred a few times. This chain joins TRBV10-2 and TRBJ2-1; 7 bases match TRBD2. The CDR3 is 15 amino acids. Trimming removed 0 bases from V and 11 bases from J; junction bases left unmatched: 10. CDR1 and CDR2 from the germline V gene are WSHSY and SAAADI. In DNA, the CDR3 is TGCGCCAGCAGTGAGTCTCCACCCCCTAGCGGCAAGCAGTTCTTC. Encoded protein: CASSESPPPSGKQFF.